This TCR beta chain was retrieved from a study of blood T cell repertoires in COVID-19 (dated by TCRdb to the early 2020s). A note on the overall study: Samples from collaborators originated in the United States, Italy and Spain and spanned both the acute and convalescent phases of COVID-19. The material from the prospective study consisted of cDNA or gDNA derived from T cells, B-cell-depleted T cells, or PBMCs. Deeply sampled blood TCRbeta repertoires from subjects exposed to, actively infected with, or recovered from COVID-19 were included in the dataset. The repertoires were released in a freely available public database meant as a resource for research on the immune response to SARS-CoV-2. Samples were obtained from the ongoing ImmuneRACE study (first 160 participants) and from over 1,000 subjects provided by 6 global collaborators. Sample metadata almost always included a de-identified subject ID, COVID-19 status, age in years and sex. Where available, HLA class I and class II types were obtained from metadata supplied by the sample provider rather than from assay-based typing.

Reading the germline V gene gives CDR1 MNHEY and CDR2 SVGEGT. The germline ends are 13 bases apart after V is trimmed by 2 bases and J by 8 bases. The CDR3 runs 14 amino acids, cysteine and phenylalanine included. Solely the CDR3 DNA is kept, with 42 bases framed from the first base. Concerning this clone: Its antigen is not yet known. Nothing much larger sits one base from this clone, and base qualities are not available.

Here is what the overall study found, with its caveats: Clinical and demographic metadata were provided uncurated, with the amount varying by source and participant.

TCRbeta CDR3 regions were amplified from genomic DNA by means of the immunoSEQ Assay, a bias-controlled multiplex PCR. Per the source publication's procedure: The number of nucleated cells in each sample was estimated by amplification of reference gene primers within the assay. To quantify the absolute abundance of each unique TCRbeta CDR3 rearrangement, sequence reads were collapsed and filtered. Productive Simpson clonality was computed per sample as the square root of Simpson's diversity index over productive rearrangements. TCRdb retrieved this table from immuneACCESS and kept in-frame rearrangements only. Not all clones are present; in checked studies, unresolved V genes account for under half, and no reason is known for the remainder. Clone size and V and J calls were adopted from that table, with D and trimming inferred from the DNA. The sample table contains about 170,000 clones; only one count was recorded for approximately 90% of them. The ten largest clones represent more than 1.5% of the sample.

Whole blood was collected in K2EDTA tubes by collaborating institutions according to the institutions' own protocols. For TCRbeta analysis, collaborator samples were shipped as frozen whole blood, as isolated PBMCs, or as DNA extracted from either sample type. This clonotype originated in a woman between 45 and 60 years old with acute or convalescent COVID-19. The source material was peripheral blood. The chain links TRBV6-2 or TRBV6-3 with TRBJ2-4; the D gene is unclear. The CDR3 in this case is CASSYGQETDIQYF. The nucleotide sequence is given as TGTGCCAGCAGTTACGGGCAGGAAACGGACATTCAGTACTTC.